This T cell receptor beta chain emerged from a study of blood T cell repertoires in COVID-19. Libraries were prepared by immunoSEQ multiplex PCR; TCRdb keeps only in-frame clonotypes and omits some of them. The sample has about 190,000 clones; about nine tenths are singletons. The CDR3 covers 14 residues. CDR1 is LGHDT and CDR2 is YNNKEL in the germline V gene (reference sequence). Trimming removed 1 base from V and 4 bases from J, with 10 bases in between. The receptor comes from a middle-aged man with acute or convalescent COVID-19. The sequencing sample was made of peripheral blood. J is TRBJ1-1 and V is TRBV3-1 (or the pseudogene TRBV3-2), with D perhaps TRBD1 (6 bases). CDR3: CASSQGRGGTEAFF. The CDR3 coding sequence is TGTGCCAGCAGCCAAGGTAGGGGGGGCACTGAAGCTTTCTTT.